Each of the 11 T cell receptor beta chains below was sequenced from the same sample in a study of beta chain features in type 1 diabetes (dated by TCRdb to the late 2010s). These receptors have no known antigen. Overall results and qualifications from the work: A moderate but significant shortening of TCRB CDR3 length was observed in type 1 diabetes patients in all four CD4+ subsets.

The receptor library was made with the immunoSEQ multiplex PCR assay. The entire amount of isolated RNA was reverse transcribed using the High Capacity cDNA Reverse Transcription Kit, so the sequenced TCRB transcripts were expressed ones. What TCRdb holds here is the immuneACCESS table cut down to in-frame rearrangements. Part of the clones is not present; checked against another copy, under half of the missing clones reflect an unresolved V gene, and the others are unexplained. This sample is represented by some 190,000 clones; 6.5% to 8.5% of them were singletons. The top ten clones comprise 0.5% of the sample. The sample was central memory CD4+ T cells from blood. The receptor set was obtained from a young man with type 1 diabetes.

As to this clone: A read error may explain this, as a much larger clone is one base away. The chain is built from TRBV7-2 and TRBJ2-3; a possible D gene is TRBD1 (6 bases). This CDR3 contains 12 residues. Germline assignment: CDR1 SGHTA and CDR2 FQGNSA. The ends were cut back, 5 bases at V and 5 bases at J, with 8 bases in the middle. The CDR3 spells CASSLTGDTQYF. The DNA for the CDR3 is TGTGCCAGCAGCCTGACAGGAGATACGCAGTATTTT.

V usage is TRBV7-9 and J usage is TRBJ1-1, with D possibly TRBD1 on 6 matching bases. This CDR3 has 15 amino acids. Germline V gives CDR1 SEHNR, CDR2 FQNEAQ (reference sequence). V dropped 7 bases and J dropped 4 bases, with 19 bases sitting between them. CDR3 in amino acids: CASTLEAGAGTEAFF. CDR3 in DNA: TGTGCCAGCACCCTGGAGGCGGGGGCAGGCACTGAAGCTTTCTTT. Looking up the rest from reference TRBV7-9 and TRBJ1-1 gives the full variable domain: DTGVSQNPRHKITKRGQNVTFRCDPISEHNRLYWYRQTLGQGPEFLTYFQNEAQLEKSRLLSDRFSAERPKGSFSTLEIQRTEQGDSAMYLCASTLEAGAGTEAFFGQGTRLTVV.

V usage is TRBV18 and J usage is TRBJ2-3, with 9 bases that match TRBD2. CDR3 length: 16 amino acids. In germline, CDR1 is KGHSH, CDR2 LQKENI. V was clipped by 2 bases and J by 5 bases; unmatched bases: 8. CDR3 DNA: TGTGCCAGCTCACCAATAGCGGGAGCTAGGAAAGATACGCAGTATTTT. Translation gives CASSPIAGARKDTQYF.

This clone turned up a few times. This chain connects TRBV5-1 to TRBJ2-3, with D tentatively TRBD1 (6 bases). Germline V gene lookup returns CDR1 SGHRS and CDR2 YFSETQ. The ends were cut back, 0 bases at V and 5 bases at J, with 13 bases in the middle. The CDR3 sequence is 15 residues long. CDR3 residues: CASSLGRGYIDTQYF. As DNA, the CDR3 is TGCGCCAGCAGCTTGGGCAGGGGTTATATAGATACGCAGTATTTT.

The chain recombines TRBV10-1 with TRBJ2-5; weak D call: TRBD1 (5 bases). Germline V gene lookup returns CDR1 WNHNN and CDR2 SYGVQD (reference sequence). This CDR3 is 12 amino acids long. V lost 8 bases and J 0 bases, leaving 7 bases between the germline ends. Here the CDR3 reads CASGANQETQYF. CDR3 in DNA: TGCGCCAGCGGGGCCAACCAAGAGACCCAGTACTTC.

V gene TRBV2 combines with J gene TRBJ1-5; maybe TRBD1 (6 bases). Trimming pared 6 bases from V and 0 bases from J, leaving 12 bases between. Looked up from germline, CDR1 is SNHLY and CDR2 is FYNNEI. CDR3 size: 15 residues. As DNA, the CDR3 is TGTGCCAGCAGCGATACAGGGATTAGCAATCAGCCCCAGCATTTT. It yields the protein CASSDTGISNQPQHF.

This clone has more than one count but fewer than ten. V gene TRBV28 combines with J gene TRBJ1-2; tentative D call: TRBD1 (6 bases). Germline V gives CDR1 MDHEN, CDR2 SYDVKM. The CDR3 contains 14 residues. The ends were cut back, 1 base at V and 1 base at J, with 7 bases in the middle. The CDR3 nucleotides are TGTGCCAGCAGTTTATCGGACAGTAACTATGGCTACACCTTC. Amino acid sequence: CASSLSDSNYGYTF.

The chain joins TRBV5-1 to TRBJ2-3, with D hard to call. The CDR3 covers 15 residues. Germline V gives CDR1 SGHRS, CDR2 YFSETQ. V was trimmed by 0 bases and J by 2 bases, leaving 10 bases between them. The CDR3 nucleotides are TGCGCCAGCAGCTTGGGGTCTGGCTCCACAGATACGCAGTATTTT. Its translation: CASSLGSGSTDTQYF.

The chain employs TRBV5-6 and TRBJ2-2; no firm D call. The CDR3 has 14 residues. V lost 6 bases and J lost 0, with 9 bases in between. Germline V gene sequence: CDR1 SGHDT, CDR2 YYEEEE. This chain's CDR3 is CASTPSPNTGELFF. The CDR3, as DNA: TGTGCCAGCACCCCAAGCCCGAACACCGGGGAGCTGTTTTTT.

This clone was observed a few times. The chain joins TRBV19 to TRBJ2-1; 10 nucleotides line up with TRBD2. The CDR3 is 17 residues long. Unmatched junction bases numbered 10, after V lost 6 bases and J lost 2 bases. Germline-derived CDR1 and CDR2 are LNHDA and SQIVND (reference sequence). CDR3 nucleotides: TGTGCCAGTAGGCGCTCCGAACTAGCGGGGACCTACAATGAGCAGTTCTTC. Translated, it gives CASRRSELAGTYNEQFF. Full variable domain (remainder filled in from reference TRBV19 and TRBJ2-1): DGGITQSPKYLFRKEGQNVTLSCEQNLNHDAMYWYRQDPGQGLRLIYYSQIVNDFQKGDIAEGYSVSREKKESFPLTVTSAQKNPTAFYLCASRRSELAGTYNEQFFGPGTRLTVL.

The chain carries TRBV28 and TRBJ2-7; 14 bases fit TRBD2. The CDR3 has 14 amino acids. Looked up from germline, CDR1 is MDHEN and CDR2 is SYDVKM. V trimming: 11 bases; J trimming: 5 bases; junction bases outside the gene matches: 8. This chain's CDR3 is CAAHGTSGRDEQYF. The CDR3 DNA reads as TGTGCCGCCCACGGGACTAGCGGGAGAGACGAGCAGTACTTC.